The 25 T cell receptor beta chains given below trace back to one sample, sequenced in a study of blood T cell repertoires in COVID-19. The repertoire was sequenced with immunoSEQ multiplex PCR; TCRdb's copy has only in-frame clones and lacks some. The sample records 120,000 to 150,000 clones, 88% being singletons. The sequenced sample was peripheral blood. The source is a human donor with COVID-19, enrolled during active disease. The donor label of this sample is uncertain.

This clone occurred many times. This chain joins TRBV9 and TRBJ2-7, with D perhaps TRBD1 (6 bases). Deletions cut 0 bases from V and 3 bases from J, with 16 bases between. The CDR3 has 16 residues. CDR1 is SGDLS and CDR2 is YYNGEE in the germline V gene. The CDR3 nucleotides are TGTGCCAGCAGCGTAGCTGCAGGGGCCCCACGCTACGAGCAGTACTTC. Translating it yields CASSVAAGAPRYEQYF.

The gene calls are TRBV5-6 and TRBJ1-2; possible D gene TRBD1, 6 bases. Germline V gene sequence: CDR1 SGHDT, CDR2 YYEEEE. This CDR3 is 15 amino acids long. V lost 3 bases to trimming and J lost 5 bases, with 17 bases between them. Written as DNA, the CDR3 is TGTGCCAGCAGCTGGGGCAGGGGCGGAATTTATGGCTACACCTTC. Translated: CASSWGRGGIYGYTF.

This chain's CDR3 is CASSQPGEEYSGNTIYF. In DNA form, the CDR3 reads TGCGCCAGCAGCCAACCTGGGGAGGAGTACTCTGGAAACACCATATATTTT. This chain connects TRBV4-1 to TRBJ1-3; D call uncertain. Germline V CDR1 and CDR2: MGHRA, YSYEKL. The V end was cut by 2 bases, the J end by 0 bases, with 14 bases between. CDR3 length: 17 amino acids.

The chain carries TRBV10-3 and TRBJ2-3; 7 nucleotides match TRBD1. Germline CDR1 reads ENHRY; CDR2 reads SYGVKD. This CDR3 contains 15 residues. Trimming cost V 3 bases and J 2 bases; bases outside gene matches: 5. As DNA, the CDR3 is TGTGCCATCAGTGACAGACAGGGAATCACAGATACGCAGTATTTT. Translation gives CAISDRQGITDTQYF.

V usage is TRBV11-3 and J usage is TRBJ2-1; unclear D gene. CDR1 is SGHNT and CDR2 is YENEEA in the germline V gene. The CDR3 length is 14 residues. V shed 5 bases and J shed 3 bases, with 11 bases lying between them. DNA for the CDR3: TGTGCCAGCAGCACCGACTCAAGCTACAATGAGCAGTTCTTC. It encodes CASSTDSSYNEQFF.

V gene TRBV27 combines with J gene TRBJ1-2; TRBD1 agrees at 8 bases. CDR1 and CDR2 (germline): MNHEY, SMNVEV (reference sequence). CDR3 length: 16 residues. With 3 bases clipped from V and 2 bases from J, the junction kept 8 bases outside the gene matches. CDR3 region: CASSFLDRELNYGYTF. The CDR3 DNA follows: TGTGCCAGCAGTTTTCTGGACAGGGAATTGAACTATGGCTACACCTTC.

J is TRBJ1-5 and V is TRBV6-1; the D gene is possibly TRBD1 (5 bases). The CDR3 length is 17 residues. Germline-derived CDR1 and CDR2 are MNHNS and SASEGT. The V end was cut by 0 bases, the J end by 4 bases, with 16 bases between. CDR3 sequence (DNA): TGTGCCAGCAGTGAAGCGGGGGGACTAGGGATAAATCAGCCCCAGCATTTT. It specifies CASSEAGGLGINQPQHF.

This chain links TRBV19 with TRBJ2-2; 8 bases fit TRBD1. The trim removed 7 bases at V and 2 bases at J, leaving 9 bases unmatched. Germline assignment: CDR1 LNHDA and CDR2 SQIVND (reference sequence). This CDR3 has 16 residues. As DNA, the CDR3 is TGTGCCAGTACTCACCGGGACAGGACTAACACCGGGGAGCTGTTTTTT. Translation: CASTHRDRTNTGELFF.

This clone was counted a few times. The gene calls are TRBV7-2 and TRBJ2-1, with 9 bases fitting TRBD1. V gave up 5 bases and J gave up 12 bases; unmatched junction bases: 5. Germline loops: CDR1 SGHTA, CDR2 FQGNSA. The CDR3 loop spans 12 amino acids. CDR3 loop: CASSGQGRAQFF. For the CDR3, the DNA is TGTGCCAGCAGCGGACAGGGGAGGGCGCAGTTCTTC.

This clone came up once. The chain uses TRBV7-6 and TRBJ2-5; TRBD2 aligns across 8 bases. V shed 5 bases, J shed 5 bases, and the junction held 13 bases outside the gene matches. CDR1 and CDR2 (germline): SGHVS, FNYEAQ. The CDR3 contains 16 residues. The CDR3 sequence is CASSPGGTTLDETQYF. The CDR3 nucleotides are TGTGCCAGCAGCCCGGGGGGGACTACCTTGGATGAGACCCAGTACTTC.

The genes are TRBV7-9 and TRBJ2-5; TRBD1 is a possible D gene (5 bases). Germline CDR1 is SEHNR and CDR2 is FQNEAQ (reference sequence). This CDR3 is built from 14 residues. V was shortened by 6 bases and J by 8 bases, with 19 bases between the two germline ends. Here the CDR3 reads CASSTWTPQETQYF. CDR3 nucleotide sequence: TGTGCCAGCAGTACGTGGACACCCCAGGAAACCCAGTACTTC.

CDR3 in DNA: TGTGCCAGTAGTAAGCGGGGGGCCCCGAACTCCTACAATGAGCAGTTCTTC. Translating gives CASSKRGAPNSYNEQFF. The chain uses TRBV19 and TRBJ2-1, with TRBD2 identical over 9 bases. Germline V gene lookup returns CDR1 LNHDA and CDR2 SQIVND (reference sequence). This CDR3 spans 17 amino acids. V lost 4 bases to trimming and J lost 0 bases; unmatched junction nucleotides: 7.

This chain links TRBV6-5 with TRBJ2-7; the D gene is possibly TRBD2 (6 bases). Per germline, CDR1 MNHEY and CDR2 SVGAGI. This CDR3 is built from 14 residues. V was trimmed by 0 bases and J by 2 bases, leaving 8 bases between them. Here the CDR3 reads CASSYSAGPYEQYF. CDR3 DNA: TGTGCCAGCAGTTACTCAGCGGGCCCCTACGAGCAGTACTTC.

This rearrangement joins TRBV6-5 to TRBJ1-2; 7 bases align to TRBD1. CDR1 and CDR2 (germline): MNHEY, SVGAGI. V gave up 8 bases and J gave up 8 bases; unmatched junction bases: 11. The CDR3 contains 13 residues. CDR3 residues: CASFLQGNEGYTF. CDR3 DNA: TGTGCCAGCTTCTTACAGGGGAATGAGGGCTACACCTTC.

The rearrangement joins TRBV7-6 to TRBJ2-7; maybe TRBD1 (6 bases). This CDR3 has 15 residues. The V and J ends lost 1 base and 5 bases respectively, with 15 bases between them. Germline CDR1 and CDR2: SGHVS and FNYEAQ. The DNA of the CDR3 is TGTGCCAGCAGCTTAGAGCAGGGGTTCAGGGACGAGCAGTACTTC. It specifies CASSLEQGFRDEQYF.

This rearrangement joins TRBV5-1 to TRBJ2-1, with 9 bases fitting TRBD1. Germline V lookup: CDR1 SGHRS, CDR2 YFSETQ. This CDR3 region has 16 residues. V shed 0 bases, J shed 7 bases, and the junction held 8 bases outside the gene matches. This CDR3 reads CASSLEVTGGRNEQFF. CDR3 bases: TGCGCCAGCAGCTTGGAGGTGACAGGGGGTAGAAATGAGCAGTTCTTC.

The chain carries TRBV27 and TRBJ1-1, with unresolved D. Per the germline V gene, CDR1 is MNHEY and CDR2 is SMNVEV (reference sequence). The CDR3 contains 14 residues. Trimming pared 6 bases from V and 4 bases from J, leaving 15 bases between. For the CDR3, the DNA is TGTGCCAGCAGGACTCCCGACCGAGGCACTGAAGCTTTCTTT. Amino acids: CASRTPDRGTEAFF.

This chain joins TRBV5-4 and TRBJ2-1; D remains ambiguous. V lost 0 bases and J 5 bases, leaving 6 bases between the germline ends. CDR1 is SGHNT and CDR2 is YYREEE in the germline V gene (reference sequence). The CDR3 spans 13 residues. The CDR3 DNA reads as TGTGCCAGCAGCTTGGAACAGCACAATGAGCAGTTCTTC. Its translation is CASSLEQHNEQFF.

The chain employs TRBV3-1 (or the pseudogene TRBV3-2) and TRBJ2-7; D might be TRBD2 (6 bases). The ends were cut back, 4 bases at V and 3 bases at J, with 10 bases in the middle. Germline-derived CDR1 and CDR2 are LGHDT and YNNKEL (reference sequence). The CDR3 extends over 13 amino acids. Here the CDR3 reads CASSRGLNYEQYF. In nucleotides, the CDR3 is TGTGCCAGCAGCCGTGGACTAAACTACGAGCAGTACTTC.

In this sample, this clone turned up a few times. The rearrangement links TRBV6-5 to TRBJ1-4; 8 nucleotides line up with TRBD1. The CDR3 has 14 residues. CDR1 MNHEY and CDR2 SVGAGI come from the germline V gene. Trimming removed 5 bases from V and 7 bases from J; junction bases left unmatched: 6. The CDR3 DNA follows: TGTGCCAGCAGTATGGACAGGGAGAGTGAAAAACTGTTTTTT. This translates into CASSMDRESEKLFF.

This chain links TRBV5-4 with TRBJ2-3, with 8 bases aligning to TRBD2. After removal of 4 bases from V and 6 bases from J, the junction contained 10 bases not matched to a gene. Germline CDR1 reads SGHNT; CDR2 reads YYREEE (reference sequence). The CDR3 contains 15 residues. CDR3 amino acids: CASSLTSGLPDTQYF. As DNA, the CDR3 is TGTGCCAGCAGCCTCACTAGCGGCCTCCCGGATACGCAGTATTTT.

Written as DNA, the CDR3 is TGTGCCAGCAGCCCCGGGACAGCGTATGGCTACACCTTC. As protein: CASSPGTAYGYTF. This chain connects TRBV14 to TRBJ1-2; 7 positions match TRBD1. Germline CDR1 reads SGHDN; CDR2 reads FVKESK. This CDR3 has 13 residues. V lost 4 bases, J lost 5 bases, and 4 bases stayed unmatched.

This chain joins TRBV29-1 and TRBJ2-7; D is unresolved. Germline V gene lookup returns CDR1 SQVTM and CDR2 ANQGSEA. The CDR3 is 11 amino acids. Between the trimmed V and J ends, which lost 0 bases and 4 bases, there was a span of 4 bases. The CDR3 is CSVEEAYEQYF. CDR3 coding DNA: TGCAGCGTTGAAGAAGCGTACGAGCAGTACTTC.

V is TRBV2 and J is TRBJ1-1, with D possibly TRBD1 on 6 matching bases. The CDR3 spans 13 residues. The germline gives CDR1 SNHLY, CDR2 FYNNEI. The V and J ends lost 9 bases and 5 bases respectively, with 16 bases between them. The chain's CDR3 is CARESTGGTEAFF. In nucleotides, the CDR3 is TGTGCCAGGGAATCGACAGGCGGGACTGAAGCTTTCTTT.

This chain links TRBV5-1 with TRBJ1-2, with 7 bases lining up with TRBD1. The CDR3 extends over 15 amino acids. Per germline, CDR1 SGHRS and CDR2 YFSETQ. The trim removed 3 bases at V and 5 bases at J, leaving 10 bases unmatched. This CDR3 reads CASSSTGDAGYGYTF. CDR3 nucleotide sequence: TGCGCCAGCAGCTCAACAGGGGACGCTGGGTATGGCTACACCTTC.